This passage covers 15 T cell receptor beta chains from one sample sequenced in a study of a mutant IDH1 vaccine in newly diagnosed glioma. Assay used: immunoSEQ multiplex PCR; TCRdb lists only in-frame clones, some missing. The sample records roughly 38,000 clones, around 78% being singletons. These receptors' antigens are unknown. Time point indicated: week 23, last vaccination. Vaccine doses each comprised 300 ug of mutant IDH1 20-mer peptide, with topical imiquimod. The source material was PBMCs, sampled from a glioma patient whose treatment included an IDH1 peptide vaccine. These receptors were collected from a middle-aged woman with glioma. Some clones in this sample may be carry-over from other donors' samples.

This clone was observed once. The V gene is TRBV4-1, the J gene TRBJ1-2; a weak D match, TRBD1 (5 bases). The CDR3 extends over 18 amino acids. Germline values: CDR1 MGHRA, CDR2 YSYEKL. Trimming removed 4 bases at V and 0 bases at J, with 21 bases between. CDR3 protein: CASSPGRVVRVANYGYTF. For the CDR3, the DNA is TGCGCCAGCAGCCCGGGACGGGTGGTCAGGGTAGCTAACTATGGCTACACCTTC.

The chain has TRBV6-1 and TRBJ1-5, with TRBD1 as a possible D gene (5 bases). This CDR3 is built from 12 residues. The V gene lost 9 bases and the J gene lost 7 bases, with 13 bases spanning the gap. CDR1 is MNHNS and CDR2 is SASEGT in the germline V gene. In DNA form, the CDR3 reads TGTGCCAGACCCCAGGGTGAGCAGCCCCAGCATTTT. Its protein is CARPQGEQPQHF.

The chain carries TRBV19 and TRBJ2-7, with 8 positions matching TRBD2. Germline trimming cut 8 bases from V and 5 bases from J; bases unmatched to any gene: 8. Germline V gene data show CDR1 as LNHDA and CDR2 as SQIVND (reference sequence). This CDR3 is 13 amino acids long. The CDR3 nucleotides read TGTGCCAGTCAAAGCGGGGGACTCAACGAGCAGTACTTC. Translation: CASQSGGLNEQYF.

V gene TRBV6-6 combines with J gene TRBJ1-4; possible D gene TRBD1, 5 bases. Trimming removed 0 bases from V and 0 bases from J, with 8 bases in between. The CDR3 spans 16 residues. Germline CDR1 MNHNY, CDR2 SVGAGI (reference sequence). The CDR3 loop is CASSYSLTATNEKLFF. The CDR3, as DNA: TGTGCCAGCAGTTACTCCCTGACAGCAACTAATGAAAAACTGTTTTTT.

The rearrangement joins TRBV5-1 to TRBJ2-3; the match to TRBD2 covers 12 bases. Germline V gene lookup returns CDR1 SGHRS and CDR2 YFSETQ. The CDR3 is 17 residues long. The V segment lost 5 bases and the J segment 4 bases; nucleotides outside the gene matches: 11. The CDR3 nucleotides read TGCGCCAGCAGTTCCTCTAGCGGGAGGGTCGTAGCAGATACGCAGTATTTT. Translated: CASSSSSGRVVADTQYF.

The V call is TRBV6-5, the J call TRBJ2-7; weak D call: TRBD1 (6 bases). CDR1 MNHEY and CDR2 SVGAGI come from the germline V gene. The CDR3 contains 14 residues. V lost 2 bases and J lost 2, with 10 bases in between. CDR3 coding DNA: TGTGCCAGCAGTTACGGTAGGGGGACCTACGAGCAGTACTTC. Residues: CASSYGRGTYEQYF.

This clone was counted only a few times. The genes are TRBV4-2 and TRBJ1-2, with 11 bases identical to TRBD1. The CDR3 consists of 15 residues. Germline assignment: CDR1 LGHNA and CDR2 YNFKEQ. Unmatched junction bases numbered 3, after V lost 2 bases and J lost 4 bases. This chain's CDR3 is CASSQPGTGGYGYTF. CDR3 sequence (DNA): TGTGCCAGCAGCCAACCCGGGACAGGGGGCTATGGCTACACCTTC.

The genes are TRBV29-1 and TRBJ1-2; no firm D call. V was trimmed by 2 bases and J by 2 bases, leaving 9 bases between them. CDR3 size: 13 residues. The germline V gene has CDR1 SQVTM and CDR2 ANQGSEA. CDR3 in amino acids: CSVERLPNYGYTF. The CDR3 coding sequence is TGCAGCGTTGAACGCCTCCCCAACTATGGCTACACCTTC.

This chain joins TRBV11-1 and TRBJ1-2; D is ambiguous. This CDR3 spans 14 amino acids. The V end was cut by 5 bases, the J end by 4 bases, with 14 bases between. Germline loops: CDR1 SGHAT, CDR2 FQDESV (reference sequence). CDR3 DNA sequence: TGTGCCAGCAGCCCTAGAACGGGAGTCTATGGCTACACCTTC. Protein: CASSPRTGVYGYTF.

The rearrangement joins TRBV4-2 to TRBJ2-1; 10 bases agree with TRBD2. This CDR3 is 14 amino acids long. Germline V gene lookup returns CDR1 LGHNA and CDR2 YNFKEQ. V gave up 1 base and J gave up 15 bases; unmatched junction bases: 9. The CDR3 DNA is TGTGCCAGCAGCCAAGCGAGGACTAGCGGTCTGCGGTTCTTC. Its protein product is CASSQARTSGLRFF.

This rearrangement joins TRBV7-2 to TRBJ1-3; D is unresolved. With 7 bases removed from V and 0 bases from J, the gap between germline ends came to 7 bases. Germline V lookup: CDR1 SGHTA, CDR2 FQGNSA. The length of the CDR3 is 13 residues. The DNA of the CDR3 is TGTGCCAGCACCCCCGGCTCTGGAAACACCATATATTTT. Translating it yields CASTPGSGNTIYF.

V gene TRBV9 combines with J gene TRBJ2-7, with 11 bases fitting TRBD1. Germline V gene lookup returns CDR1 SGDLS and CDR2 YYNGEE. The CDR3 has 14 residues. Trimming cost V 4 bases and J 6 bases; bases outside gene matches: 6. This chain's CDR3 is CASSTSGTGGEQYF. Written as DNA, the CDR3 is TGTGCCAGCAGCACCTCCGGGACAGGGGGCGAGCAGTACTTC.

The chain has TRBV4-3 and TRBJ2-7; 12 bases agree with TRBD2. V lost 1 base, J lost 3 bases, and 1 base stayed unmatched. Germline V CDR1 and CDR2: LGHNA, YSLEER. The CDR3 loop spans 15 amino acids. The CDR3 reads CASSQGTSGVYEQYF. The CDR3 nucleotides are TGCGCCAGCAGCCAAGGGACTAGCGGGGTCTACGAGCAGTACTTC.

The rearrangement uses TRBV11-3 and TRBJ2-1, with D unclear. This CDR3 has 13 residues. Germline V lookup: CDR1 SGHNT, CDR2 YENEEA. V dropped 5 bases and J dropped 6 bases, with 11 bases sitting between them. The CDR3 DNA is TGTGCCAGCAGCCCCGACACGAGCAATGAGCAGTTCTTC. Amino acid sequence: CASSPDTSNEQFF. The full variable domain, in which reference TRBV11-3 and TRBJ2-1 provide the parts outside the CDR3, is EAGVVQSPRYKIIEKKQPVAFWCNPISGHNTLYWYLQNLGQGPELLIRYENEEAVDDSQLPKDRFSAERLKGVDSTLKIQPAELGDSAVYLCASSPDTSNEQFFGPGTRLTVL.

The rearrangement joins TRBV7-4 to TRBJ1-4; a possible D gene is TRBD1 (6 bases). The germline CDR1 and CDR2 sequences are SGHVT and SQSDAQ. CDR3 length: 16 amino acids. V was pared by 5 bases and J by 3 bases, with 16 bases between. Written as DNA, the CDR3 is TGTGCCAGCAGCACCCCCGCCAGGGGAGCTAATGAAAAACTGTTTTTT. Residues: CASSTPARGANEKLFF.